The 19 T cell receptor beta chains below all came from one sample that was sequenced in a study of cytomegalovirus exposure and HLA in healthy donors. Use of 60 Vbeta and 13 Jbeta primers characterized the PCR. The assay was immunoSEQ multiplex PCR, and TCRdb's table has in-frame clones only and misses some. This sample has about 170,000 clones, with about 59% found just once. The sample taken for sequencing was PBMCs. Receptor source: a man aged 35-49 years in good health and CMV-seronegative.

Concerning this clone itself: Relative to the germline gene, one junction end is altered; a read error may explain this. This chain joins TRBV6-6 and TRBJ2-5; D is possibly TRBD1 (6 bases). The CDR3 runs 14 residues. CDR1 is MNHNY, CDR2 SVGAGI, per germline (reference sequence). CDR3 sequence reads: CASSTGFDQEAQYF. Here the CDR3 DNA reads TGTGCCAGCAGTACAGGGTTCGACCAAGAGGCCCAGTACTTC.

The chain uses TRBV7-9 and TRBJ2-1; TRBD2 might be the D (6 bases). The V gene lost 6 bases and the J gene lost 9 bases, with 21 bases spanning the gap. Germline lookup yields CDR1 SEHNR and CDR2 FQNEAQ (reference sequence). This CDR3 is 15 amino acids long. The CDR3 loop reads CASSPMGLPRVEQFF. DNA of the CDR3: TGTGCCAGCAGTCCCATGGGACTCCCGAGGGTTGAGCAGTTCTTC. The variable domain in full, completed from reference TRBV7-9 and TRBJ2-1, reads DTGVSQNPRHKITKRGQNVTFRCDPISEHNRLYWYRQTLGQGPEFLTYFQNEAQLEKSRLLSDRFSAERPKGSFSTLEIQRTEQGDSAMYLCASSPMGLPRVEQFFGPGTRLTVL.

This chain uses TRBV11-1 with TRBJ2-2, with D tentatively TRBD1 (6 bases). Deletions cut 3 bases from V and 2 bases from J, with 13 bases between. This CDR3 region has 16 residues. The germline V gene encodes CDR1 SGHAT and CDR2 FQDESV (reference sequence). CDR3 amino acids: CASSFDQGYNTGELFF. DNA for the CDR3: TGTGCCAGCAGCTTCGATCAGGGGTACAACACCGGGGAGCTGTTTTTT. Full variable domain (missing parts from reference TRBV11-1 and TRBJ2-2): EAEVAQSPRYKITEKSQAVAFWCDPISGHATLYWYRQILGQGPELLVQFQDESVVDDSQLPKDRFSAERLKGVDSTLKIQPAELGDSAMYLCASSFDQGYNTGELFFGEGSRLTVL.

The chain recombines TRBV6-5 with TRBJ2-7; possible D gene TRBD2, 6 bases. The CDR3 runs to 15 residues. Germline assignment: CDR1 MNHEY and CDR2 SVGAGI. Trimming took 6 bases from V and 0 from J, leaving 15 bases between them. The CDR3 is CASRAGGGRSYEQYF. CDR3 in DNA: TGTGCCAGCAGAGCCGGTGGAGGGCGCTCCTACGAGCAGTACTTC.

The chain employs TRBV18 and TRBJ2-7; 12 bases fit TRBD1. The CDR3 consists of 15 residues. V lost 3 bases, J lost 6 bases, and 6 bases stayed unmatched. The germline V gene encodes CDR1 KGHSH and CDR2 LQKENI. The CDR3 sequence: CASSPLPGQGAEQYF. For the CDR3, the DNA is TGTGCCAGCTCACCTCTTCCGGGACAGGGGGCCGAGCAGTACTTC.

The chain recombines TRBV19 with TRBJ2-1; 10 nucleotides match TRBD2. The CDR3 is made up of 15 amino acids. With 6 bases clipped from V and 0 bases from J, the junction kept 2 bases outside the gene matches. The V gene's germline CDR1 is LNHDA and CDR2 SQIVND (reference sequence). The CDR3 DNA reads as TGTGCCAGTAGGGGGACTAGCGACTCCTACAATGAGCAGTTCTTC. This encodes CASRGTSDSYNEQFF. The whole variable domain, filled in from reference TRBV19 and TRBJ2-1, reads DGGITQSPKYLFRKEGQNVTLSCEQNLNHDAMYWYRQDPGQGLRLIYYSQIVNDFQKGDIAEGYSVSREKKESFPLTVTSAQKNPTAFYLCASRGTSDSYNEQFFGPGTRLTVL.

This clone was found a few times. This chain links TRBV7-2 with TRBJ1-3; the match to TRBD1 covers 7 bases. The V segment lost 3 bases and the J segment 0 bases; nucleotides outside the gene matches: 8. The germline V gene encodes CDR1 SGHTA and CDR2 FQGNSA. This CDR3 is built from 17 residues. CDR3 coding DNA: TGTGCCAGCAGCTTCTTACGGGACAGCGCCTCTGGAAACACCATATATTTT. This encodes CASSFLRDSASGNTIYF.

This chain links TRBV6-6 with TRBJ2-3, with D unclear. The CDR3 loop spans 15 amino acids. Per the germline V gene, CDR1 is MNHNY and CDR2 is SVGAGI (reference sequence). V was trimmed by 0 bases and J by 0 bases, leaving 7 bases between them. The CDR3 DNA follows: TGTGCCAGCAGTTACTCGAAGGAGAGCACAGATACGCAGTATTTT. It yields the protein CASSYSKESTDTQYF.

This sequence joins TRBV10-3 and TRBJ2-7, with TRBD1 matching 7 bases. There are 16 residues in the CDR3. Trimming at V came to 11 bases and at J to 3 bases, leaving 19 bases not matched to a gene. Germline assignment: CDR1 ENHRY and CDR2 SYGVKD. The CDR3: CALGTVPPGGIYEQYF. CDR3 coding DNA: TGTGCCCTAGGGACAGTCCCCCCAGGTGGGATCTACGAGCAGTACTTC.

This clone was detected only a few times. J is TRBJ2-2 and V is TRBV9; the match to TRBD2 covers 9 bases. The CDR3 runs 15 residues. V trimming: 2 bases; J trimming: 4 bases; junction bases outside the gene matches: 3. Germline assignment: CDR1 SGDLS and CDR2 YYNGEE. The CDR3 reads CASSVGGRVTGELFF. CDR3 bases: TGTGCCAGCAGCGTTGGCGGGAGGGTCACCGGGGAGCTGTTTTTT. The complete variable domain, with remaining parts taken from reference TRBV9 and TRBJ2-2, reads DSGVTQTPKHLITATGQRVTLRCSPRSGDLSVYWYQQSLDQGLQFLIQYYNGEERAKGNILERFSAQQFPDLHSELNLSSLELGDSALYFCASSVGGRVTGELFFGEGSRLTVL.

V is TRBV19 and J is TRBJ1-2, with 10 nucleotides matching TRBD1. Trimming at V came to 5 bases and at J to 5 bases, leaving 8 bases not matched to a gene. The germline V gene has CDR1 LNHDA and CDR2 SQIVND (reference sequence). The CDR3 has 15 residues. DNA for the CDR3: TGTGCCAGTAGTGCGACAGGGGGCGATTGGTATGGCTACACCTTC. Its protein product is CASSATGGDWYGYTF.

This clone occurred once. The chain recombines TRBV14 with TRBJ2-3; TRBD2 agrees at 8 bases. Germline CDR1 is SGHDN and CDR2 is FVKESK. V trimming: 2 bases; J trimming: 3 bases; junction bases outside the gene matches: 7. This CDR3 spans 16 amino acids. The CDR3 region is CASSQLFQRETDTQYF. The CDR3 region has the DNA TGTGCCAGCAGCCAACTTTTCCAGCGGGAGACAGATACGCAGTATTTT.

The rearrangement links TRBV7-8 to TRBJ2-5, with 10 bases identical to TRBD1. The J call may be mistaken, given a closer DNA end match to TRBJ2-7. The CDR3 consists of 15 residues. Germline V gene sequence: CDR1 SGHVS, CDR2 FQNEAQ. The CDR3, as DNA: TGTGCCAGCAGGCCAACCGGGACAGGGGCCAACGAGCAGTACTTC. Amino acid sequence: CASRPTGTGANEQYF.

This clone has a handful of counts. V and J are TRBV18 and TRBJ1-2, with 9 bases lining up with TRBD1. The CDR3 spans 14 residues. CDR1 and CDR2 (germline): KGHSH, LQKENI. V trimming: 3 bases; J trimming: 4 bases; junction bases outside the gene matches: 3. The CDR3 coding sequence is TGTGCCAGCTCACCGGCGGGACAGGGCTATGGCTACACCTTC. It is translated as CASSPAGQGYGYTF. The whole variable domain, filled in from reference TRBV18 and TRBJ1-2, reads NAGVMQNPRHLVRRRGQEARLRCSPMKGHSHVYWYRQLPEEGLKFMVYLQKENIIDESGMPKERFSAEFPKEGPSILRIQQVVRGDSAAYFCASSPAGQGYGYTFGSGTRLTVV.

To note about this clone: Relative to the germline gene, one junction end is altered; a read error may explain this. The V and J genes are TRBV7-7 and TRBJ2-5; the match to TRBD1 covers 7 bases. Germline V gives CDR1 SSHAT, CDR2 FNYEAQ (reference sequence). The CDR3 consists of 16 residues. CDR3 in amino acids: CASSLRSQGGAETQYF. Here the CDR3 DNA reads TGTGCTAGCAGCTTAAGGTCTCAAGGGGGCGCAGAGACCCAGTACTTC.

The CDR3 loop is CASSFGQGKHEQFF. The CDR3 DNA follows: TGTGCCAGCAGCTTTGGACAGGGGAAACATGAGCAGTTCTTC. This chain uses TRBV7-9 with TRBJ2-1; TRBD1 agrees at 9 bases. Germline loops: CDR1 SEHNR, CDR2 FQNEAQ (reference sequence). This CDR3 is 14 amino acids long. V gave up 3 bases and J gave up 8 bases; unmatched junction bases: 5.

The chain recombines TRBV7-2 with TRBJ1-1; possibly TRBD1 for D (6 bases). Trimming cost V 8 bases and J 10 bases, with 20 bases left between them. The V gene's germline CDR1 is SGHTA and CDR2 FQGNSA. This CDR3 has 13 amino acids. The CDR3 region is CASSKKGGESAFF. Written as DNA, the CDR3 is TGTGCCAGCTCGAAAAAGGGGGGGGAGTCAGCTTTCTTT.

Of note for this clone: At one end, the junction sequence differs from germline, possibly due to a read error. V is TRBV7-9 and J is TRBJ2-1; D is possibly TRBD1 (6 bases). CDR3 length equals 16 residues. Germline assignment: CDR1 SEHNR and CDR2 FQNEAQ (reference sequence). The CDR3 sequence: CSSSPRQDHPNNEQFF. CDR3 in DNA: TGTTCCAGCAGCCCCCGACAGGACCATCCAAACAATGAGCAGTTCTTC.

V is TRBV7-3 and J is TRBJ2-3, with 9 bases that match TRBD2. This CDR3 has 18 residues. The germline V gene encodes CDR1 SGHTA and CDR2 FQGTGA. V was pared by 2 bases and J by 3 bases, with 12 bases of the junction left unmatched. The CDR3 DNA is TGTGCCAGCAGCTTAGGGGGGTTTCCTAGCGGGGCTACAGATACGCAGTATTTT. Amino acids: CASSLGGFPSGATDTQYF.